This TCR beta chain comes out of a study of OX40 agonist ivuxolimab in advanced cancers. Study background: The patients' treatment was ivuxolimab, an agonistic anti-OX40 (CD134) antibody. Dose-escalation patients were diagnosed with hepatocellular carcinoma, melanoma, renal cell cancer or head and neck cancer. The dose-escalation cohort was approximately 85% male, with a mean age of approximately 61 years, ranging about 23 to 80.

Sampling times: baseline, cycle 4 day 1, cycle 7 day 1. Only in-frame clones appear in the TCRdb table, and some are missing; sequencing was by immunoSEQ multiplex PCR. The data contain fewer than 85,000 clones, 85% to 95% of them singletons. The length of the CDR3 is 15 residues. V dropped 3 bases and J dropped 5; count of bases not matched to a gene: 2. Germline CDR1 and CDR2: ENHRY and SYGVKD. The clonotype was recovered from an adult with an advanced solid tumor such as melanoma, head and neck, liver or kidney cancer. This specimen was CD4+ or CD8+ T cells sorted from blood, taken in a trial of the OX40 agonist ivuxolimab. J is TRBJ2-3 and V is TRBV10-3, with 13 bases identical to TRBD2. In DNA, the CDR3 is TGTGCCATCAGTGACCGGACTAGCGGGGGAGATACGCAGTATTTT. This translates into CAISDRTSGGDTQYF.